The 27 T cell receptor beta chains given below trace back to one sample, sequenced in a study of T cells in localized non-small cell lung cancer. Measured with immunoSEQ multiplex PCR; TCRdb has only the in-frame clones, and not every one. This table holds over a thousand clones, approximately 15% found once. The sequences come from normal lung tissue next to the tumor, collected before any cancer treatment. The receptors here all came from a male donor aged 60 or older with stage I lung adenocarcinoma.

The CDR3 loop reads CASSSPRDIEAFF. The CDR3 nucleotides read TGTGCCAGCAGTTCCCCCCGGGACATAGAAGCTTTCTTT. The chain carries TRBV28 and TRBJ1-1, with D perhaps TRBD1 (6 bases). The CDR3 spans 13 residues. The germline V gene encodes CDR1 MDHEN and CDR2 SYDVKM. V gave up 4 bases and J gave up 8 bases, with 14 bases separating them.

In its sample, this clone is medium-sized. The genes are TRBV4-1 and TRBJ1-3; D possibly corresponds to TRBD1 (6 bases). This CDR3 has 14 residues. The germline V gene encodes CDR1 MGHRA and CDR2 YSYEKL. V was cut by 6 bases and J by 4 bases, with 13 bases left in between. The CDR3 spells CASSLGGSGNTIYF. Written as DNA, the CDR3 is TGCGCCAGCAGTTTAGGGGGATCCGGAAACACCATATATTTT.

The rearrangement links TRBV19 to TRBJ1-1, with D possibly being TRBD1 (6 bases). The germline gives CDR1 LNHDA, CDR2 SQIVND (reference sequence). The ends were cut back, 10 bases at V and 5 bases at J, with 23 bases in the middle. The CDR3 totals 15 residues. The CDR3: CATTGRRGANTEAFF. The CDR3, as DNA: TGTGCCACCACGGGCCGACGGGGGGCTAATACTGAAGCTTTCTTT.

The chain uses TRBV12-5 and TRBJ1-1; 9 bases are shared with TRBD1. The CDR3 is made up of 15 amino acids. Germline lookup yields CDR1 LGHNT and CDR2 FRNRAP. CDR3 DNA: TGTGCCAGCACCATTGACAGGGGGATGAACACTGAAGCTTTCTTT. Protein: CASTIDRGMNTEAFF.

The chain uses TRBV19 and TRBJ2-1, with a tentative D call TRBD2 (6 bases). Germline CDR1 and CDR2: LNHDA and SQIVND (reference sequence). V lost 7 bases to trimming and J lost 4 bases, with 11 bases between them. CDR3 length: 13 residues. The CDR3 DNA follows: TGTGCCAGTATCGGCGGGGAGTACAATGAGCAGTTCTTC. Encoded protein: CASIGGEYNEQFF. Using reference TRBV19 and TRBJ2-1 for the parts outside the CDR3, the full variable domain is DGGITQSPKYLFRKEGQNVTLSCEQNLNHDAMYWYRQDPGQGLRLIYYSQIVNDFQKGDIAEGYSVSREKKESFPLTVTSAQKNPTAFYLCASIGGEYNEQFFGPGTRLTVL.

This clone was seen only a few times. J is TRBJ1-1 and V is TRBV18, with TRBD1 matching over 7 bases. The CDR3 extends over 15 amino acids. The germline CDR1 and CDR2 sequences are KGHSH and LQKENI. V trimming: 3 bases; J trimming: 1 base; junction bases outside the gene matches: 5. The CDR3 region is CASSPWDSKNTEAFF. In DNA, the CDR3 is TGTGCCAGCTCACCTTGGGACAGCAAGAACACTGAAGCTTTCTTT.

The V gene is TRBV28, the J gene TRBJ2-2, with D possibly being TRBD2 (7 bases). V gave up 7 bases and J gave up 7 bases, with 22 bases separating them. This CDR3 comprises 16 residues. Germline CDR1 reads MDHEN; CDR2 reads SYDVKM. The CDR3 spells CASTPFAGARGGELFF. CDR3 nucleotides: TGTGCCAGCACTCCTTTTGCGGGGGCTCGGGGCGGGGAGCTGTTTTTT.

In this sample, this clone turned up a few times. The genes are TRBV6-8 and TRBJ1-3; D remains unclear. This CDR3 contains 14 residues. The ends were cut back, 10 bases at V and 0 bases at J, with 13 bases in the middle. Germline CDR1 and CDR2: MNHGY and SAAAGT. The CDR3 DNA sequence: TGTGCCATCAGCCCTCAAAGCTCTGGAAACACCATATATTTT. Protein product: CAISPQSSGNTIYF.

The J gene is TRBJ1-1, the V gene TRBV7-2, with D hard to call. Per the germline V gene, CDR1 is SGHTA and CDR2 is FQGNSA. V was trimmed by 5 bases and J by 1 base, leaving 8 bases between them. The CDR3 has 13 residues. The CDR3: CASSVVGNTEAFF. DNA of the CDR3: TGTGCCAGCAGCGTGGTGGGGAACACTGAAGCTTTCTTT.

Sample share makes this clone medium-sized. Written as DNA, the CDR3 is TGTGCCAGCAGCTTAAGTTCCACAGGGGACGAGCAGTACTTC. It codes for CASSLSSTGDEQYF. The chain employs TRBV11-3 and TRBJ2-7; 7 bases line up with TRBD1. Germline trimming cut 2 bases from V and 5 bases from J; bases unmatched to any gene: 6. Germline values: CDR1 SGHNT, CDR2 YENEEA. The CDR3 is 14 residues long. Supplemented by reference TRBV11-3 and TRBJ2-7, the full variable domain reads EAGVVQSPRYKIIEKKQPVAFWCNPISGHNTLYWYLQNLGQGPELLIRYENEEAVDDSQLPKDRFSAERLKGVDSTLKIQPAELGDSAVYLCASSLSSTGDEQYFGPGTRLTVT.

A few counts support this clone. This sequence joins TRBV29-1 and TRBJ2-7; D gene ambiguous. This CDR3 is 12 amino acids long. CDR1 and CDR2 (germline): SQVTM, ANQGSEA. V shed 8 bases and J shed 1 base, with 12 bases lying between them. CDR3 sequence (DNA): TGCAGCTACGGACCCTCTTCCTACGAGCAGTACTTC. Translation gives CSYGPSSYEQYF.

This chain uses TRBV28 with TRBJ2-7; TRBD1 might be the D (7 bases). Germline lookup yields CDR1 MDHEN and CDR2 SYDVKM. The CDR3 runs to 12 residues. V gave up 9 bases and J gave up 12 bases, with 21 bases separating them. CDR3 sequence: CASQGGTGLWYF. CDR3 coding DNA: TGTGCCAGTCAGGGGGGTACGGGCCTTTGGTACTTC.

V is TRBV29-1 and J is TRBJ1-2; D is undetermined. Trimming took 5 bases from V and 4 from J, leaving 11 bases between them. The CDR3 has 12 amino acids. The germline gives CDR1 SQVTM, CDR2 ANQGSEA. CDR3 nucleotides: TGCAGCGTTACTCCGGACTTCTATGGCTACACCTTC. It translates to CSVTPDFYGYTF. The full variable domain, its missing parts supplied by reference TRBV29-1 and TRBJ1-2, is SAVISQKPSRDICQRGTSLTIQCQVDSQVTMMFWYRQQPGQSLTLIATANQGSEATYESGFVIDKFPISRPNLTFSTLTVSNMSPEDSSIYLCSVTPDFYGYTFGSGTRLTVV.

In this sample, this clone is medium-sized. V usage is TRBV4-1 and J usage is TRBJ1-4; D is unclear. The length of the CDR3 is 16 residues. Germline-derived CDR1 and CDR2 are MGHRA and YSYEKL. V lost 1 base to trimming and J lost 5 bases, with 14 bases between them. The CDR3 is CASSQGLMTLNEKLFF. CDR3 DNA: TGCGCCAGCAGCCAAGGATTGATGACACTAAATGAAAAACTGTTTTTT.

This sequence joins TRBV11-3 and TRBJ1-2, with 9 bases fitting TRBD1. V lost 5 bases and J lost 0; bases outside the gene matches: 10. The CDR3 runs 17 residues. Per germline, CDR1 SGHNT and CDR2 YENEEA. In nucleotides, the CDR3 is TGTGCCAGCAGCCTATGGACAGGGGTACAAGCTAACTATGGCTACACCTTC. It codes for CASSLWTGVQANYGYTF. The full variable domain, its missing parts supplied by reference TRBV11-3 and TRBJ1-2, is EAGVVQSPRYKIIEKKQPVAFWCNPISGHNTLYWYLQNLGQGPELLIRYENEEAVDDSQLPKDRFSAERLKGVDSTLKIQPAELGDSAVYLCASSLWTGVQANYGYTFGSGTRLTVV.

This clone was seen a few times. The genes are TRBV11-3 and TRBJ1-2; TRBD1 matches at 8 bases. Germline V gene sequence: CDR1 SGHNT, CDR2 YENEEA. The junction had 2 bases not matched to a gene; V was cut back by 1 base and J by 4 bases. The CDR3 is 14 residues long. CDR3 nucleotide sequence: TGTGCCAGCAGCTTAGGTGACAGGGGCTATGGCTACACCTTC. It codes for CASSLGDRGYGYTF.

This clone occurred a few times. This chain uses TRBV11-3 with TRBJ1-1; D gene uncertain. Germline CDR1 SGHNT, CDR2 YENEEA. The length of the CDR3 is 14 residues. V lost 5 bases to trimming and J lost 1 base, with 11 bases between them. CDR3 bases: TGTGCCAGCAGCCTCTATCGGGGGAACACTGAAGCTTTCTTT. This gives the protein CASSLYRGNTEAFF.

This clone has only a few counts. DNA for the CDR3: TGTGCCAGTAGTATTAAGGTCGGGGTCGGCACCGGGGAGCTGTTTTTT. Translating it yields CASSIKVGVGTGELFF. This chain joins TRBV19 and TRBJ2-2; tentative D call: TRBD2 (5 bases). Germline loops: CDR1 LNHDA, CDR2 SQIVND (reference sequence). V lost 3 bases and J 4 bases, leaving 15 bases between the germline ends. The CDR3 extends over 16 amino acids. Combining the CDR3 with reference TRBV19 and TRBJ2-2 gives the whole variable domain DGGITQSPKYLFRKEGQNVTLSCEQNLNHDAMYWYRQDPGQGLRLIYYSQIVNDFQKGDIAEGYSVSREKKESFPLTVTSAQKNPTAFYLCASSIKVGVGTGELFFGEGSRLTVL.

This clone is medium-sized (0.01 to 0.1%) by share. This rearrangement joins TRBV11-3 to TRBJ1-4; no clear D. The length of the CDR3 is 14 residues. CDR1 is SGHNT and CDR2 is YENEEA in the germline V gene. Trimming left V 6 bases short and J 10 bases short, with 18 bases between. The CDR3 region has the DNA TGTGCCAGCAGTTCGCCCCAACATAGAGGAAAACTGTTTTTT. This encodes CASSSPQHRGKLFF.

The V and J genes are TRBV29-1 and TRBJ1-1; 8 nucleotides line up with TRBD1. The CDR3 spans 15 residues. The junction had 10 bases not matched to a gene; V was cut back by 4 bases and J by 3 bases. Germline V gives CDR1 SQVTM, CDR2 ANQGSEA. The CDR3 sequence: CSVGSSDRGDTEAFF. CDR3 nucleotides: TGCAGCGTTGGTAGTAGCGACAGGGGCGACACTGAAGCTTTCTTT.

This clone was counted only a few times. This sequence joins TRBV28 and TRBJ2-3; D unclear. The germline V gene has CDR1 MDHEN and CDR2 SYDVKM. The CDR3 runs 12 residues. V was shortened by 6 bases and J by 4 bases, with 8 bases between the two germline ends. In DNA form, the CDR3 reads TGTGCCAGCAGACGCGCAGCAGATACGCAGTATTTT. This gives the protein CASRRAADTQYF.

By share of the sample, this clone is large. CDR3 DNA sequence: TGCGCCAGCAGCCAAGAACACAGGGGGGATGAAAAACTGTTTTTT. Translation: CASSQEHRGDEKLFF. The gene calls are TRBV4-1 and TRBJ1-4, with 8 positions matching TRBD1. V shed 0 bases and J 6 bases; nucleotides not matched to a gene: 3. The CDR3 covers 15 residues. Germline V CDR1 and CDR2: MGHRA, YSYEKL.

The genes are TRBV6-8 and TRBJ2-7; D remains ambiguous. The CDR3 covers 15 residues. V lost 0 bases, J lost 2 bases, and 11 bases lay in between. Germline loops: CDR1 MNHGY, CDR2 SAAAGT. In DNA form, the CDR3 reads TGTGCCAGCAGTTACTCTCGGGTAGGCACCTACGAGCAGTACTTC. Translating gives CASSYSRVGTYEQYF.

The CDR3 sequence: CASSHPWNNEQFF. CDR3 in DNA: TGTGCCAGCAGCCACCCTTGGAACAATGAGCAGTTCTTC. This chain connects TRBV28 to TRBJ2-1; no reliable D call. Germline V gives CDR1 MDHEN, CDR2 SYDVKM. V was cut by 6 bases and J by 5 bases, with 11 bases left in between. There are 13 residues in the CDR3.

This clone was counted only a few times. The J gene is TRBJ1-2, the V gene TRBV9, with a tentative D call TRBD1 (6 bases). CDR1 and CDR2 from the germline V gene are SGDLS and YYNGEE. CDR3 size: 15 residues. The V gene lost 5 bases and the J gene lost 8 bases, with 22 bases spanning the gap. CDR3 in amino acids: CASSSGTLGAGGYTF. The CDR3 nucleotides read TGTGCCAGCAGTTCTGGAACTCTGGGGGCTGGAGGCTACACCTTC.

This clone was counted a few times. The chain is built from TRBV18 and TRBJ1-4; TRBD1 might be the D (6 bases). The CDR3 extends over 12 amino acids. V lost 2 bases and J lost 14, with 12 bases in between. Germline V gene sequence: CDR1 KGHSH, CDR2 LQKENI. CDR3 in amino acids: CASSPGGLRLFF. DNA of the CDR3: TGTGCCAGCTCACCAGGGGGGCTACGGCTGTTTTTT.

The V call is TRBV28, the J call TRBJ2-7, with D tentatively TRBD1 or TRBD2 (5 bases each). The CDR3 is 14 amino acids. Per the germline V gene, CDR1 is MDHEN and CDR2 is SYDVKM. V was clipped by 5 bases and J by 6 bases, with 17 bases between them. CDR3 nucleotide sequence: TGTGCCAGCAGTCCCGGGACGGGCCTCGGCGAGCAGTACTTC. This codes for CASSPGTGLGEQYF.